A single TCR beta chain is shown here with its context. The PCR made use of 60 Vbeta and 13 Jbeta primers. Produced via immunoSEQ multiplex PCR; TCRdb's table is partial and in-frame only. Of under 150,000 clones in the sample, 70% to 90% are singletons; the top ten hold under 6%. The germline V gene has CDR1 MDHEN and CDR2 SYDVKM. The ends were cut back, 3 bases at V and 0 bases at J, with 12 bases in the middle. The CDR3 length is 16 residues. This specimen belongs to a study of cytomegalovirus exposure and HLA in healthy donors. The TCR comes from a woman aged 40-49 years in good health and CMV-seropositive. The source material was PBMCs. The chain has TRBV28 and TRBJ2-1; tentatively, D is TRBD1 (5 bases). CDR3 in amino acids: CASSFGQGSSYNEQFF. For the CDR3, the DNA is TGTGCCAGCAGTTTCGGGCAGGGCAGCTCCTACAATGAGCAGTTCTTC.